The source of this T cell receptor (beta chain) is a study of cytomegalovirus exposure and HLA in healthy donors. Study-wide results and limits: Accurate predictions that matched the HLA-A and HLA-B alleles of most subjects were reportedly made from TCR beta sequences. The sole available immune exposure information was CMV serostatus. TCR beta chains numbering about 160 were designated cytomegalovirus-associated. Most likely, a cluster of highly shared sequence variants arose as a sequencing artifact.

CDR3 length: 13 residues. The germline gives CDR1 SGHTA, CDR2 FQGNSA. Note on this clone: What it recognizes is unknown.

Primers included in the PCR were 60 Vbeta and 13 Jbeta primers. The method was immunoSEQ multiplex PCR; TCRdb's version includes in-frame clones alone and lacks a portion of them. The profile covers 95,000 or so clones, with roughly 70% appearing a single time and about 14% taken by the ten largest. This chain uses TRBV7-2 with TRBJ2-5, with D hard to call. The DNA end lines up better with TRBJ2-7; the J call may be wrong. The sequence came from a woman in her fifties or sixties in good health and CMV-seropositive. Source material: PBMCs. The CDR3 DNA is TGTGCCAGCAGCCCCGGGTCCCTCTACGAGCAGTACTTC. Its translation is CASSPGSLYEQYF.